This TCR beta chain originates from a study of cytomegalovirus exposure and HLA in healthy donors. The PCR made use of 60 Vbeta and 13 Jbeta primers. The assay was immunoSEQ multiplex PCR, and TCRdb's table has in-frame clones only and misses some. Recorded for this sample: about 160,000 clones. Germline CDR1 SGHRS, CDR2 YFSETQ. The V gene lost 3 bases and the J gene lost 0 bases, with 10 bases spanning the gap. The CDR3 has 14 residues. This clonotype originated in a woman aged 55 to 70 in good health and CMV-seronegative. The sequenced sample consisted of PBMCs. The chain carries TRBV5-1 and TRBJ2-7; D not certain. CDR3 sequence (DNA): TGCGCCAGCAGCTCCTCCACGAGCTCCTACGAGCAGTACTTC. Encoded protein: CASSSSTSSYEQYF. The full variable domain, its missing parts supplied by reference TRBV5-1 and TRBJ2-7, is KAGVTQTPRYLIKTRGQQVTLSCSPISGHRSVSWYQQTPGQGLQFLFEYFSETQRNKGNFPGRFSGRQFSNSRSEMNVSTLELGDSALYLCASSSSTSSYEQYFGPGTRLTVT.